One sample yielded the 24 T cell receptor beta chains listed below, sequenced in a study of T-cell reconstitution after alpha-beta-depleted transplantation in children. As it was prepared, the TCRbeta library received unique molecular identifiers. TCRdb analysed the PCR reads with MiXCR anew, one entry per CDR3 protein. The table records some 300,000 distinct CDR3 sequences, around a tenth of them present only once. The sequencing used PBMCs, collected before TCRalphabeta/CD19-depleted stem cell transplant. These receptors were collected from a boy in the first two years of life with acute myeloid leukemia, due to receive a stem cell transplant.

This clonotype appeared many times. The chain carries TRBV20-1 and TRBJ2-6; unclear D gene. Looked up from germline, CDR1 is DFQATT and CDR2 is SNEGSKA (reference sequence). This CDR3 has 14 amino acids. Trimming took off 8 bases at V and 0 bases at J, with 11 bases between the two ends. CDR3 amino acids: CSTTPPSGANVLTF. The CDR3 region has the DNA TGCAGTACCACCCCACCCTCTGGGGCCAACGTCCTGACTTTC.

A note on this clonotype: A much larger clone lies a single base off, so this may be a read error. The chain joins TRBV11-3 to TRBJ2-1; D not certain. Germline CDR1 is SGHNT and CDR2 is YENEEA. The CDR3 consists of 14 residues. CDR3 sequence reads: CASSPLGSYYEQFF. The CDR3 bases are TGTGCCAGCAGCCCCCTCGGCTCCTACTATGAGCAGTTCTTC. Together with reference TRBV11-3 and TRBJ2-1, the CDR3 gives the full variable domain: EAGVVQSPRYKIIEKKQPVAFWCNPISGHNTLYWYLQNLGQGPELLIRYENEEAVDDSQLPKDRFSAERLKGVDSTLKIQPAELGDSAVYLCASSPLGSYYEQFFGPGTRLTVL.

This clonotype was found many times. The chain has TRBV5-1 and TRBJ2-5; tentatively, D is TRBD2 (6 bases). CDR1 SGHRS and CDR2 YFSETQ come from the germline V gene. Between the trimmed V and J ends, which lost 2 bases and 5 bases, there was a span of 19 bases. The CDR3 consists of 16 residues. CDR3 in amino acids: CASSLISGSPPETQYF. The CDR3 DNA reads as TGCGCCAGCAGCTTAATCAGCGGGTCCCCTCCGGAGACCCAGTACTTC.

This clonotype was counted between two and nine times. Here the CDR3 DNA reads TGCAGCGTTGAAGATTGGACTAGCGGGGGGCCGCGAGCCCAAGAGACCCAGTACTTC. Protein product: CSVEDWTSGGPRAQETQYF. The J gene is TRBJ2-5, the V gene TRBV29-1, with 14 nucleotides matching TRBD2. V shed 0 bases, J shed 1 base, and the junction held 10 bases outside the gene matches. Germline CDR1 is SQVTM and CDR2 is ANQGSEA. The CDR3 is 19 residues long.

This clonotype was seen at least ten times. This chain uses TRBV7-2 with TRBJ2-7; possibly TRBD2 for D (6 bases). V was trimmed by 1 base and J by 6 bases, leaving 7 bases between them. Looked up from germline, CDR1 is SGHTA and CDR2 is FQGNSA. This CDR3 has 12 amino acids. CDR3 sequence (DNA): TGTGCCAGCAGCTTAGGGAGGGGCGAGCAGTACTTC. It specifies CASSLGRGEQYF.

Many counts were recorded for this clonotype. This sequence joins TRBV18 and TRBJ2-3; TRBD1 might be the D (6 bases). Trimming pared 1 base from V and 5 bases from J, leaving 10 bases between. Germline-derived CDR1 and CDR2 are KGHSH and LQKENI. CDR3 size: 14 residues. DNA of the CDR3: TGTGCCAGCTCACCACGAGGGGGTGGAGATACGCAGTATTTT. Encoded protein: CASSPRGGGDTQYF. Supplemented by reference TRBV18 and TRBJ2-3, the full variable domain reads NAGVMQNPRHLVRRRGQEARLRCSPMKGHSHVYWYRQLPEEGLKFMVYLQKENIIDESGMPKERFSAEFPKEGPSILRIQQVVRGDSAAYFCASSPRGGGDTQYFGPGTRLTVL.

The chain combines TRBV5-1 with TRBJ2-5; D is possibly TRBD1 or TRBD2 (6 bases each). Germline V CDR1 and CDR2: SGHRS, YFSETQ. V was pared by 4 bases and J by 5 bases, with 18 bases between. The CDR3 covers 15 residues. CDR3 nucleotide sequence: TGCGCCAGCAGCGGGGGGCGATCAGGACGGGAGACCCAGTACTTC. This sequence encodes CASSGGRSGRETQYF. The variable domain in full, with the rest retrieved from reference TRBV5-1 and TRBJ2-5, is KAGVTQTPRYLIKTRGQQVTLSCSPISGHRSVSWYQQTPGQGLQFLFEYFSETQRNKGNFPGRFSGRQFSNSRSEMNVSTLELGDSALYLCASSGGRSGRETQYFGPGTRLLVL.

This clonotype was detected a few times. The gene calls are TRBV20-1 and TRBJ2-6; D tentatively reads TRBD1 or TRBD2 (5 bases each). The V end was cut by 3 bases, the J end by 2 bases, with 8 bases between. Looked up from germline, CDR1 is DFQATT and CDR2 is SNEGSKA (reference sequence). The CDR3 has 14 amino acids. The CDR3 sequence is CSARSGPGANVLTF. CDR3 DNA: TGCAGTGCTAGGTCGGGGCCTGGGGCCAACGTCCTGACTTTC.

Many counts were recorded for this clonotype. The V gene is TRBV20-1, the J gene TRBJ2-7; 12 nucleotides match TRBD2. J was trimmed by 4 bases and V by 0 bases; bases with no gene match: 7. The CDR3 contains 16 residues. The germline V gene has CDR1 DFQATT and CDR2 SNEGSKA (reference sequence). The CDR3 reads CSARDGTSGPQYEQYF. The CDR3 DNA reads TGCAGTGCTAGAGATGGGACTAGCGGGCCCCAATACGAGCAGTACTTC.

This clonotype came up many times. This sequence joins TRBV29-1 and TRBJ2-5; tentative D call: TRBD1 (6 bases). The germline V gene encodes CDR1 SQVTM and CDR2 ANQGSEA. The CDR3 has 12 amino acids. The V and J ends lost 6 bases and 2 bases respectively, with 10 bases between them. The CDR3 sequence: CSVLQGQETQYF. CDR3 nucleotides: TGCAGCGTACTACAGGGACAAGAGACCCAGTACTTC.

This clonotype came up many times. One end of the junction is discordant with germline, which a read error may explain. V usage is TRBV5-1 and J usage is TRBJ2-6; D not resolved. CDR1 SGHRS and CDR2 YFSETQ come from the germline V gene. The CDR3 sequence is 16 residues long. The DNA for the CDR3 is TGCGCCACCAGCCCCCAGGCGAACTCTGGGGCCAACGTCCTGACTTTC. Translation: CATSPQANSGANVLTF.

The chain uses TRBV7-9 and TRBJ2-3; D is unresolved. This CDR3 spans 14 amino acids. Germline V gene sequence: CDR1 SEHNR, CDR2 FQNEAQ (reference sequence). Trimming removed 6 bases at V and 4 bases at J, with 14 bases between. DNA for the CDR3: TGTGCCAGCAGTCCATCGGTGGATCCAGATACGCAGTATTTT. It specifies CASSPSVDPDTQYF.

This clonotype came up a few times. The chain couples TRBV7-6 to TRBJ2-1, with D perhaps TRBD2 (7 bases). V shed 0 bases and J shed 9 bases, with 12 bases lying between them. Germline V gives CDR1 SGHVS, CDR2 FNYEAQ. This CDR3 spans 14 amino acids. Written as DNA, the CDR3 is TGTGCCAGCAGCTTAGCGGGAGGGGGAGGTGAGCAGTTCTTC. Encoded protein: CASSLAGGGGEQFF.

Many counts were recorded for this clonotype. The chain joins TRBV7-2 to TRBJ1-2; TRBD1 matches 9 bases. Germline V gene data show CDR1 as SGHTA and CDR2 as FQGNSA. After removal of 5 bases from V and 4 bases from J, the junction contained 8 bases not matched to a gene. The CDR3 is 15 amino acids. CDR3 nucleotide sequence: TGTGCCAGCAGCGCCCGCGGGACAGGGCCCTATGGCTACACCTTC. Protein sequence: CASSARGTGPYGYTF.

The chain combines TRBV14 with TRBJ2-7, with 9 positions matching TRBD2. Germline CDR1 reads SGHDN; CDR2 reads FVKESK. With 3 bases clipped from V and 2 bases from J, the junction kept 11 bases outside the gene matches. The CDR3 length is 17 residues. The CDR3 DNA sequence: TGTGCCAGCAGCCAGGAAGGATCGGGACTAGCCACCTACGAGCAGTACTTC. Translating gives CASSQEGSGLATYEQYF. The entire variable domain, with the rest obtained from reference TRBV14 and TRBJ2-7, is as follows: EAGVTQFPSHSVIEKGQTVTLRCDPISGHDNLYWYRRVMGKEIKFLLHFVKESKQDESGMPNNRFLAERTGGTYSTLKVQPAELEDSGVYFCASSQEGSGLATYEQYFGPGTRLTVT.

The rearrangement joins TRBV12-3 or TRBV12-4 to TRBJ1-4; 9 nucleotides match TRBD1. V gave up 3 bases and J gave up 5 bases; unmatched junction bases: 1. There are 14 residues in the CDR3. The CDR3: CASSFGTGNEKLFF. DNA of the CDR3: TGTGCCAGCAGTTTTGGGACAGGGAATGAAAAACTGTTTTTT.

This sequence joins TRBV28 and TRBJ2-5; the match to TRBD1 covers 8 bases. CDR1 is MDHEN and CDR2 is SYDVKM in the germline V gene. The CDR3 is made up of 16 amino acids. The V segment lost 5 bases and the J segment 1 base; nucleotides outside the gene matches: 9. DNA for the CDR3: TGTGCCAGCAGTGCCTACAGGGGGGTCGTCCAAGAGACCCAGTACTTC. Translating it yields CASSAYRGVVQETQYF.

This clonotype was observed many times. The chain links TRBV7-2 to TRBJ2-3; TRBD2 matches 11 bases. The V gene's germline CDR1 is SGHTA and CDR2 FQGNSA. CDR3 length equals 19 residues. V lost 2 bases to trimming and J lost 2 bases; unmatched junction nucleotides: 12. CDR3 in amino acids: CASSLWDFSGRAFTDTQYF. The CDR3 region has the DNA TGTGCCAGCAGCTTATGGGACTTTAGCGGGAGGGCCTTCACAGATACGCAGTATTTT.

Many counts were recorded for this clonotype. V and J are TRBV20-1 and TRBJ2-7; TRBD2 matches at 9 bases. After removal of 3 bases from V and 6 bases from J, the junction contained 12 bases not matched to a gene. The CDR3 is 15 residues long. From germline, CDR1 is DFQATT and CDR2 SNEGSKA (reference sequence). The CDR3 sequence is CSASPASGVRSEQYF. CDR3 DNA sequence: TGCAGTGCTAGCCCGGCTAGCGGGGTAAGATCCGAGCAGTACTTC.

In this sample, this clonotype turned up many times. The rearrangement joins TRBV5-4 to TRBJ2-6; D gene unclear. The V end was cut by 4 bases, the J end by 0 bases, with 8 bases between. Per germline, CDR1 SGHNT and CDR2 YYREEE (reference sequence). The CDR3 totals 15 residues. CDR3 residues: CASSVLFSGANVLTF. The CDR3 bases are TGTGCCAGCAGCGTTTTATTCTCTGGGGCCAACGTCCTGACTTTC.

Note on this clonotype: One base away lies a much larger clone, so this may be a sequencing read error. The rearrangement uses TRBV28 and TRBJ1-2; maybe TRBD1 (5 bases). The V and J ends lost 4 bases and 4 bases respectively, with 22 bases between them. Germline V gene data show CDR1 as MDHEN and CDR2 as SYDVKM. The length of the CDR3 is 17 residues. The CDR3 protein is CASSSAGLCLHGYGYTF. CDR3 DNA: TGTGCCAGCAGTTCAGCGGGGCTTTGTCTGCACGGCTATGGCTACACCTTC.

This clonotype was recorded many times. The chain recombines TRBV28 with TRBJ2-7; 7 bases match TRBD1. V lost 2 bases and J lost 2; bases outside the gene matches: 12. Per the germline V gene, CDR1 is MDHEN and CDR2 is SYDVKM. CDR3 length equals 17 residues. In nucleotides, the CDR3 is TGTGCCAGCAGTTTAGCCCTATTCGGGACAGTCACCTACGAGCAGTACTTC. As protein: CASSLALFGTVTYEQYF. The variable domain in full, completed from reference TRBV28 and TRBJ2-7, reads DVKVTQSSRYLVKRTGEKVFLECVQDMDHENMFWYRQDPGLGLRLIYFSYDVKMKEKGDIPEGYSVSREKKERFSLILESASTNQTSMYLCASSLALFGTVTYEQYFGPGTRLTVT.

This clonotype occurred many times. CDR3 sequence reads: CASSLGLTRSPYNEQFF. The CDR3 DNA reads as TGTGCCAGCAGTTTAGGCTTGACTAGGAGCCCCTACAATGAGCAGTTCTTC. V usage is TRBV28 and J usage is TRBJ2-1, with D possibly TRBD2 on 6 matching bases. With 2 bases removed from V and 2 bases from J, the gap between germline ends came to 16 bases. Germline CDR1 and CDR2: MDHEN and SYDVKM. CDR3 length: 17 residues.

The sample holds many counts of this clonotype. The gene calls are TRBV5-1 and TRBJ2-7; perhaps TRBD1 as D (5 bases). This CDR3 spans 13 amino acids. V lost 6 bases and J lost 0, with 10 bases in between. CDR1 and CDR2 from the germline V gene are SGHRS and YFSETQ. CDR3 residues: CASKLDTSYEQYF. As DNA, the CDR3 is TGCGCCAGCAAGCTGGACACCTCCTACGAGCAGTACTTC.